This T cell receptor (beta chain) was found in a study of CXCR3-negative and CXCR3-positive naive CD8 T cells. Germline V CDR1 and CDR2: SGHDT, YYEEEE. CDR3 size: 15 residues. For this clonotype: Its antigen is as yet unknown.

The method, 5' RACE with UMI labels, was used to prepare the TRB cDNA libraries. TCRdb re-called the 5' RACE reads and catalogs CDR3 proteins one per entry, DNA excluded. The data show 84,000 or so distinct CDR3 sequences, and the top ten clones hold roughly 0.64%. Study-wide points: Relative to CXCR3-negative naive cells, CXCR3-positive naive cells had more hydrophobic TRB CDR3s.

This chain joins TRBV5-6 and TRBJ2-2. The receptor was derived from a human donor in good health. Some clones in this sample may be carry-over from other donors' samples. What was sequenced was naive CXCR3+ CD8+ T cells from blood. Noted subset: CD45RO-CCR7+CD27+CD95- naive CD8+ T cells expressing CXCR3 (TNR3+). The CDR3 is CASSLREKKIGELFF.